Here is one T cell receptor beta chain with its context. This sample is part of a study of cytomegalovirus exposure and HLA in healthy donors. Germline V gene sequence: CDR1 SGHAT, CDR2 FQDESV (reference sequence). V was trimmed by 4 bases and J by 0 bases, leaving 9 bases between them. The CDR3 totals 14 residues. PCR amplification relied on 60 Vbeta primers (plus 13 Jbeta primers). This table comes from immunoSEQ multiplex PCR, and its TCRdb copy is limited to in-frame clones, with some not included. The data hold more than 95,000 clones, with just over 75% observed a single time. The sequencing input was PBMCs. V is TRBV11-1 and J is TRBJ1-1; possible D gene TRBD1, 5 bases. This TCR came from a man aged 35-49 years in good health and CMV-seropositive. The CDR3 coding sequence is TGTGCCAGCAGCTGGGGCAGGTTGAACACTGAAGCTTTCTTT. Protein product: CASSWGRLNTEAFF.